This TCR beta chain was retrieved from a study of CD8 T cells in ankylosing spondylitis. In TCRdb, the 5' RACE reads were re-called with MiXCR into one record per CDR3 protein. The table includes 250,000 to 300,000 distinct CDR3 sequences, over 15% detected once. The receptor was derived from a male donor with ankylosing spondylitis or in good health (not recorded which). Source material: blood, either unsorted or a sorted T cell fraction (not recorded which).

CDR3 amino acids: CASSASRGGIRKIPYEQYV. The CDR3 nucleotides read TGCGCCAGCAGTGCATCACGGGGAGGGATACGGAAGATCCCCTACGAGCAGTACGTC. This rearrangement joins TRBV10-2 to TRBJ2-7; TRBD2 aligns across 7 bases. This CDR3 is built from 19 residues. Germline CDR1 reads WSHSY; CDR2 reads SAAADI. Trimming cost V 4 bases and J 2 bases; bases outside gene matches: 20.